One and the same sample provided the 27 T cell receptor beta chains below, sequenced in a study of blood T cell repertoires in COVID-19. Data came from immunoSEQ multiplex PCR; TCRdb stores just in-frame clones and leaves some out. The table lists about 260,000 clones, around nine tenths of them singletons. Sequenced: peripheral blood. Source of these receptors: a woman aged 55-69 years with COVID-19, enrolled during active disease.

This chain joins TRBV19 and TRBJ1-5, with 9 positions matching TRBD1. This CDR3 is built from 16 residues. The germline V gene encodes CDR1 LNHDA and CDR2 SQIVND (reference sequence). V lost 8 bases and J lost 2; bases outside the gene matches: 10. The CDR3 region is CASGQQGAMGNQPQHF. The CDR3 nucleotides are TGTGCCAGTGGGCAACAGGGGGCAATGGGCAATCAGCCCCAGCATTTT.

V is TRBV27 and J is TRBJ2-1, with 14 bases aligning to TRBD2. After removal of 4 bases from V and 3 bases from J, the junction contained 11 bases not matched to a gene. The CDR3 is 19 amino acids. Germline V lookup: CDR1 MNHEY, CDR2 SMNVEV (reference sequence). The CDR3 protein is CASSYEGLAGGQVYNEQFF. The CDR3 DNA follows: TGTGCCAGCAGTTACGAAGGACTAGCGGGAGGTCAAGTCTACAATGAGCAGTTCTTC.

The chain combines TRBV28 with TRBJ1-1; tentative D call: TRBD1 (6 bases). The CDR3 totals 15 residues. Germline V lookup: CDR1 MDHEN, CDR2 SYDVKM. Trimming left V 7 bases short and J 0 bases short, with 15 bases between. The CDR3 DNA reads TGTGCCAGCACGGTCACAGGGATAATGAACACTGAAGCTTTCTTT. Protein: CASTVTGIMNTEAFF. The complete variable domain, with remaining parts taken from reference TRBV28 and TRBJ1-1, reads DVKVTQSSRYLVKRTGEKVFLECVQDMDHENMFWYRQDPGLGLRLIYFSYDVKMKEKGDIPEGYSVSREKKERFSLILESASTNQTSMYLCASTVTGIMNTEAFFGQGTRLTVV.

CDR3 in amino acids: CASRPRTGAFTDTQYF. As DNA, the CDR3 is TGTGCCAGCAGGCCCAGGACAGGGGCCTTCACAGATACGCAGTATTTT. This rearrangement joins TRBV7-6 to TRBJ2-3; 9 nucleotides agree with TRBD1. Germline V gene sequence: CDR1 SGHVS, CDR2 FNYEAQ. The CDR3 sequence is 16 residues long. Trimming took 6 bases from V and 2 from J; bases not matched to a gene: 9.

This clone has ten or more counts. This same CDR3 is encoded by further DNA sequences in the sample. V and J are TRBV27 and TRBJ1-1; no definite D call. The V end was cut by 3 bases, the J end by 6 bases, with 11 bases between. The CDR3 is made up of 13 amino acids. CDR1 is MNHEY, CDR2 SMNVEV, per germline (reference sequence). CDR3 amino acids: CASSFGVSAEAFF. The DNA of the CDR3 is TGTGCCAGCAGTTTCGGGGTTTCTGCTGAAGCTTTCTTT.

This sequence joins TRBV3-1 (or the pseudogene TRBV3-2) and TRBJ2-2, with TRBD1 as a possible D gene (7 bases). The germline CDR1 and CDR2 sequences are LGHDT and YNNKEL (reference sequence). This CDR3 region has 15 residues. The V end lost 6 bases, the J end lost 1 base, and 12 bases lay between the germline ends. CDR3 sequence: CASSRQGGNTGELFF. DNA for the CDR3: TGTGCCAGCAGTCGGCAGGGGGGGAACACCGGGGAGCTGTTTTTT.

This clone was seen just once. This chain uses TRBV5-1 with TRBJ1-2; 7 bases map to TRBD1. The CDR3 extends over 17 amino acids. CDR1 SGHRS and CDR2 YFSETQ come from the germline V gene. V lost 6 bases and J lost 2; bases outside the gene matches: 16. The CDR3 DNA is TGCGCCAGCACCAGGGGGTTCGGGGCGGACAGAAACTATGGCTACACCTTC. The encoded protein is CASTRGFGADRNYGYTF.

This chain uses TRBV19 with TRBJ2-1; TRBD2 agrees at 7 bases. V shed 1 base and J 8 bases; nucleotides not matched to a gene: 5. Germline assignment: CDR1 LNHDA and CDR2 SQIVND (reference sequence). The CDR3 covers 14 residues. DNA of the CDR3: TGTGCCAGTAGTATAGGGACTAGGAGCGATGAGCAGTTCTTC. It specifies CASSIGTRSDEQFF.

CDR3 in amino acids: CASTQVRGTDTQYF. In nucleotides, the CDR3 is TGTGCCAGCACCCAGGTTAGGGGGACAGATACGCAGTATTTT. The V and J genes are TRBV2 and TRBJ2-3; D might be TRBD1 (6 bases). Looked up from germline, CDR1 is SNHLY and CDR2 is FYNNEI. The V end was cut by 7 bases, the J end by 3 bases, with 14 bases between. The length of the CDR3 is 14 residues.

This clone was recorded only once. The V and J genes are TRBV28 and TRBJ2-2; maybe TRBD1 (6 bases). Per germline, CDR1 MDHEN and CDR2 SYDVKM. This CDR3 spans 13 amino acids. With 6 bases removed from V and 7 bases from J, the gap between germline ends came to 12 bases. Here the CDR3 reads CASRRTGFGELFF. DNA of the CDR3: TGTGCCAGCAGACGAACAGGGTTCGGGGAGCTGTTTTTT.

This chain links TRBV9 with TRBJ2-7; TRBD2 agrees at 10 bases. From germline, CDR1 is SGDLS and CDR2 YYNGEE. The CDR3 length is 15 residues. The trim removed 4 bases at V and 3 bases at J, leaving 7 bases unmatched. CDR3: CASSPSGRVHYEQYF. Here the CDR3 DNA reads TGTGCCAGCAGCCCCAGCGGGAGGGTCCACTACGAGCAGTACTTC.

The rearrangement uses TRBV7-8 and TRBJ1-5, with D unresolved. CDR3 length equals 15 residues. CDR1 SGHVS and CDR2 FQNEAQ come from the germline V gene. Trimming stripped 4 bases from V and 5 bases from J, with 15 bases between. CDR3 in amino acids: CASSSQRGFHQPQHF. The CDR3 DNA reads as TGTGCCAGCAGCTCACAGCGAGGGTTTCATCAGCCCCAGCATTTT.

CDR3 sequence reads: CASRGQSARTEAFF. The CDR3 DNA reads TGTGCCAGTAGAGGACAGTCCGCGCGCACTGAAGCTTTCTTT. V gene TRBV19 combines with J gene TRBJ1-1; D may be TRBD1 (6 bases). This CDR3 is built from 14 residues. V was shortened by 6 bases and J by 4 bases, with 15 bases between the two germline ends. The germline V gene has CDR1 LNHDA and CDR2 SQIVND (reference sequence).

The chain has TRBV5-4 and TRBJ2-1, with 9 bases that match TRBD1. After removal of 4 bases from V and 0 bases from J, the junction contained 8 bases not matched to a gene. Germline V gene data show CDR1 as SGHNT and CDR2 as YYREEE (reference sequence). The CDR3 is made up of 17 amino acids. The CDR3 coding sequence is TGTGCCAGCAGCGATGAAGAGACAGGGGGCTCCTACAATGAGCAGTTCTTC. This translates into CASSDEETGGSYNEQFF. Based on the CDR3 plus reference TRBV5-4 and TRBJ2-1, the full variable domain is ETGVTQSPTHLIKTRGQQVTLRCSSQSGHNTVSWYQQALGQGPQFIFQYYREEENGRGNFPPRFSGLQFPNYSSELNVNALELDDSALYLCASSDEETGGSYNEQFFGPGTRLTVL.

The rearrangement links TRBV9 to TRBJ1-3; 8 bases are shared with TRBD1. Trimming took 0 bases from V and 0 from J; bases not matched to a gene: 2. Germline V gives CDR1 SGDLS, CDR2 YYNGEE. The CDR3 runs 16 residues. The CDR3, as DNA: TGTGCCAGCAGCGTAGGACAGGGGTACTCTGGAAACACCATATATTTT. Protein sequence: CASSVGQGYSGNTIYF. Using reference TRBV9 and TRBJ1-3 for the parts outside the CDR3, the full variable domain is DSGVTQTPKHLITATGQRVTLRCSPRSGDLSVYWYQQSLDQGLQFLIQYYNGEERAKGNILERFSAQQFPDLHSELNLSSLELGDSALYFCASSVGQGYSGNTIYFGEGSWLTVV.

This clone was seen just once. The chain is built from TRBV24-1 and TRBJ2-3; a possible D gene is TRBD1 (5 bases). Per germline, CDR1 KGHDR and CDR2 SFDVKD. V lost 4 bases, J lost 1 base, and 5 bases lay in between. The CDR3 is 13 amino acids. Written as DNA, the CDR3 is TGTGCCACCAGTGAGACAGGCACAGATACGCAGTATTTT. It translates to CATSETGTDTQYF.

The V gene is TRBV3-1 (or the pseudogene TRBV3-2), the J gene TRBJ2-3, with TRBD2 matching 12 bases. The germline V gene encodes CDR1 LGHDT and CDR2 YNNKEL (reference sequence). The CDR3 covers 17 residues. The V gene end was trimmed by 1 base and the J gene end by 3 bases; junction bases not matched to a gene: 5. This CDR3 is CASSQAGLAGGTDTQYF. CDR3 sequence (DNA): TGTGCCAGCAGCCAAGCAGGGCTAGCGGGAGGGACAGATACGCAGTATTTT.

This clone appeared once. The chain links TRBV29-1 to TRBJ2-2; D possibly corresponds to TRBD2 (5 bases). The CDR3 is 13 residues long. V lost 4 bases, J lost 2 bases, and 8 bases lay in between. Germline assignment: CDR1 SQVTM and CDR2 ANQGSEA. CDR3 DNA: TGCAGCGTTGGACGGGGTAACACCGGGGAGCTGTTTTTT. The encoded protein is CSVGRGNTGELFF.

The chain is built from TRBV4-1 and TRBJ1-5, with D possibly TRBD1 on 5 matching bases. V was clipped by 0 bases and J by 2 bases, with 14 bases between them. Germline V gene sequence: CDR1 MGHRA, CDR2 YSYEKL. The length of the CDR3 is 17 residues. This chain's CDR3 is CASSQDGVPRGNQPQHF. DNA for the CDR3: TGCGCCAGCAGCCAAGATGGGGTGCCCAGGGGCAATCAGCCCCAGCATTTT.

The J gene is TRBJ2-7, the V gene TRBV9; D perhaps matches TRBD2 (6 bases). Trimming pared 2 bases from V and 6 bases from J, leaving 24 bases between. This CDR3 comprises 17 residues. CDR1 is SGDLS, CDR2 YYNGEE, per germline. CDR3 nucleotide sequence: TGTGCCAGCAGCGTCGGGGGAGTGTGGGGCAGCAGCCCCGAGCAGTACTTC. The encoded protein is CASSVGGVWGSSPEQYF. Based on the CDR3 plus reference TRBV9 and TRBJ2-7, the full variable domain is DSGVTQTPKHLITATGQRVTLRCSPRSGDLSVYWYQQSLDQGLQFLIQYYNGEERAKGNILERFSAQQFPDLHSELNLSSLELGDSALYFCASSVGGVWGSSPEQYFGPGTRLTVT.

The V and J genes are TRBV5-1 and TRBJ2-5, with 12 bases lining up with TRBD2. Germline CDR1 is SGHRS and CDR2 is YFSETQ. This CDR3 is 17 amino acids long. V was pared by 0 bases and J by 2 bases, with 5 bases of the junction left unmatched. CDR3 DNA: TGCGCCAGCAGCTTGGCGGGCCTAGCGGGAGGGCAAGAGACCCAGTACTTC. This translates into CASSLAGLAGGQETQYF.

The chain is built from TRBV5-1 and TRBJ2-1, with 7 bases fitting TRBD2. This CDR3 has 14 residues. With 2 bases clipped from V and 8 bases from J, the junction kept 7 bases outside the gene matches. Germline V gene data show CDR1 as SGHRS and CDR2 as YFSETQ. The CDR3: CASSFSGLLYEQFF. The CDR3 coding sequence is TGCGCCAGCAGCTTTAGCGGGCTCTTGTATGAGCAGTTCTTC. Together with reference TRBV5-1 and TRBJ2-1, the CDR3 gives the full variable domain: KAGVTQTPRYLIKTRGQQVTLSCSPISGHRSVSWYQQTPGQGLQFLFEYFSETQRNKGNFPGRFSGRQFSNSRSEMNVSTLELGDSALYLCASSFSGLLYEQFFGPGTRLTVL.

This clone appeared once. The chain has TRBV15 and TRBJ2-1; 11 nucleotides agree with TRBD2. Losses at the gene ends were 0 bases for V and 5 bases for J; bases not matched to a gene: 6. Germline-derived CDR1 and CDR2 are LNHNV and YYDKDF (reference sequence). The CDR3 runs 17 residues. The CDR3 bases are TGTGCCACCAGCAGAGATTTGCCGGGACTAGCGGACAATGAGCAGTTCTTC. Its translation is CATSRDLPGLADNEQFF.

V is TRBV28 and J is TRBJ1-6; TRBD1 is a possible D gene (5 bases). The ends were cut back, 8 bases at V and 2 bases at J, with 19 bases in the middle. This CDR3 contains 17 residues. Germline-derived CDR1 and CDR2 are MDHEN and SYDVKM. The CDR3 sequence is CASLRHGGGTYNSPLHF. The CDR3 region has the DNA TGTGCCAGCTTAAGACACGGGGGGGGGACCTATAATTCACCCCTCCACTTT.

The genes are TRBV7-2 and TRBJ1-4; D uncertain. The CDR3 has 14 amino acids. CDR1 is SGHTA, CDR2 FQGNSA, per germline. V lost 5 bases, J lost 4 bases, and 11 bases lay in between. CDR3 DNA: TGTGCCAGCAGCCCGAGCGGGCTTAATGAAAAACTGTTTTTT. Protein: CASSPSGLNEKLFF. The full variable domain, completed using reference TRBV7-2 and TRBJ1-4, is GAGVSQSPSNKVTEKGKDVELRCDPISGHTALYWYRQSLGQGLEFLIYFQGNSAPDKSGLPSDRFSAERTGGSVSTLTIQRTQQEDSAVYLCASSPSGLNEKLFFGSGTQLSVL.

This chain connects TRBV21-1 to TRBJ2-1; the D call in the table, TRBD2, was not verified against the DNA. TRBV21-1 is a documented pseudogene. This CDR3 has 14 amino acids. CDR3 protein: CASHRVHSYNEQFF. The DNA of the CDR3 is TGTGCCAGCCACCGGGTCCACTCGTACAATGAGCAGTTCTTC.

The rearrangement uses TRBV7-8 and TRBJ2-5; 7 nucleotides line up with TRBD1. Germline CDR1 and CDR2: SGHVS and FQNEAQ. The CDR3 has 15 residues. J gave up 4 bases and V 5 bases, and 10 bases lay outside the gene matches. The DNA for the CDR3 is TGTGCCAGCAGCCCGGAACAGGGGCGGCGAGAGACCCAGTACTTC. Amino acids: CASSPEQGRRETQYF.